The 15 T cell receptor beta chains listed next were all sequenced from one sample in a study of cytomegalovirus exposure and HLA in healthy donors. The PCR made use of 60 Vbeta and 13 Jbeta primers. Profiling relied on immunoSEQ multiplex PCR, and the TCRdb table lists in-frame clones only, not all of them. This table has roughly 110,000 clones, roughly 82% appearing once. Input material: PBMCs. The receptor source for this set is a man between 25 and 39 years old in good health and CMV-seropositive.

This clone came up a few times. Written as DNA, the CDR3 is TGTGCCAGCAGTTTATGGGGACTAGGCACAGATACGCAGTATTTT. Protein: CASSLWGLGTDTQYF. V gene TRBV27 combines with J gene TRBJ2-3; 8 bases match TRBD2. This CDR3 is built from 15 residues. Germline V gene sequence: CDR1 MNHEY, CDR2 SMNVEV (reference sequence). The V gene end was trimmed by 1 base and the J gene end by 1 base; junction bases not matched to a gene: 1.

The V and J genes are TRBV18 and TRBJ2-2; D uncertain. CDR3 length: 15 amino acids. Germline loops: CDR1 KGHSH, CDR2 LQKENI. V lost 5 bases and J lost 0, with 10 bases in between. CDR3 sequence: CASSSFLANTGELFF. CDR3 nucleotides: TGTGCCAGCTCATCCTTTCTTGCGAACACCGGGGAGCTGTTTTTT. The complete variable domain, with remaining parts taken from reference TRBV18 and TRBJ2-2, reads NAGVMQNPRHLVRRRGQEARLRCSPMKGHSHVYWYRQLPEEGLKFMVYLQKENIIDESGMPKERFSAEFPKEGPSILRIQQVVRGDSAAYFCASSSFLANTGELFFGEGSRLTVL.

Concerning this clone: Other nucleotide sequences in the sample specify the same CDR3. The gene calls are TRBV19 and TRBJ2-5, with 9 positions matching TRBD2. Germline values: CDR1 LNHDA, CDR2 SQIVND (reference sequence). The CDR3 length is 14 residues. V lost 10 bases to trimming and J lost 5 bases; unmatched junction nucleotides: 11. CDR3 DNA: TGTGCCACATCCTCGACTAGCGGCGGGGAGACCCAGTACTTC. Protein: CATSSTSGGETQYF.

The chain joins TRBV9 to TRBJ1-1; 9 bases are shared with TRBD1. Germline CDR1 is SGDLS and CDR2 is YYNGEE. CDR3 length equals 15 residues. J lost 5 bases, V lost 0 bases, and 5 bases had no gene match. The CDR3 region is CASSVETGGLTEAFF. The CDR3 DNA sequence: TGTGCCAGCAGCGTAGAAACAGGGGGCTTGACTGAAGCTTTCTTT.

The chain combines TRBV5-6 with TRBJ2-7; TRBD2 aligns across 10 bases. Trimming cost V 3 bases and J 4 bases; bases outside gene matches: 13. The CDR3 covers 17 residues. Per germline, CDR1 SGHDT and CDR2 YYEEEE. This CDR3 is CASSSLTAGGTVYEQYF. CDR3 nucleotide sequence: TGTGCCAGCAGCTCCCTAACAGCGGGGGGGACGGTATACGAGCAGTACTTC. Together with reference TRBV5-6 and TRBJ2-7, the CDR3 gives the full variable domain: DAGVTQSPTHLIKTRGQQVTLRCSPKSGHDTVSWYQQALGQGPQFIFQYYEEEERQRGNFPDRFSGHQFPNYSSELNVNALLLGDSALYLCASSSLTAGGTVYEQYFGPGTRLTVT.

The chain links TRBV7-9 to TRBJ1-2; unclear D gene. V lost 5 bases and J lost 8, with 12 bases in between. This CDR3 comprises 12 residues. Germline V gene data show CDR1 as SEHNR and CDR2 as FQNEAQ (reference sequence). The CDR3 sequence: CASSREDLGYTF. The DNA of the CDR3 is TGTGCCAGCAGCCGTGAGGATTTGGGCTACACCTTC.

The chain combines TRBV6-6 with TRBJ2-7, with 8 bases that match TRBD2. Per germline, CDR1 MNHNY and CDR2 SVGAGI (reference sequence). V dropped 7 bases and J dropped 3; count of bases not matched to a gene: 11. CDR3 size: 15 residues. As DNA, the CDR3 is TGTGCCAGCACCTCGGGAGGGGGGGCAGGCTACGAGCAGTACTTC. Its protein product is CASTSGGGAGYEQYF.

The rearrangement joins TRBV5-1 to TRBJ2-1, with D possibly matching TRBD2 (6 bases). Germline-derived CDR1 and CDR2 are SGHRS and YFSETQ. Trimming stripped 0 bases from V and 3 bases from J, with 7 bases between. The CDR3 is 14 amino acids. CDR3 loop: CASSLAGDYNEQFF. The CDR3 DNA follows: TGCGCCAGCAGCTTGGCGGGGGACTACAATGAGCAGTTCTTC.

J is TRBJ1-6 and V is TRBV6-5; D gene uncertain. V was cut by 2 bases and J by 7 bases, with 15 bases left in between. Germline V gives CDR1 MNHEY, CDR2 SVGAGI. CDR3 length: 16 residues. The CDR3 loop reads CASSYGTLNYNSPLHF. CDR3 sequence (DNA): TGTGCCAGCAGTTACGGCACGCTAAACTACAATTCACCCCTCCACTTT.

The V gene is TRBV28, the J gene TRBJ1-1, with a weak D call TRBD1 (5 bases). The CDR3 length is 15 residues. The V gene's germline CDR1 is MDHEN and CDR2 SYDVKM. Trimming took 6 bases from V and 3 from J, leaving 17 bases between them. The DNA for the CDR3 is TGTGCCAGCAGGGGCCCCGGGGGTTTTTACACTGAAGCTTTCTTT. Translated: CASRGPGGFYTEAFF.

The chain's CDR3 is CASALGMSSGTIYF. The CDR3, as DNA: TGTGCCAGCGCCCTTGGTATGAGCTCGGGCACCATATATTTT. The chain has TRBV18 and TRBJ1-3; D not certain. The CDR3 runs to 14 residues. V was trimmed by 8 bases and J by 9 bases, leaving 20 bases between them. CDR1 is KGHSH and CDR2 is LQKENI in the germline V gene.

The V gene is TRBV11-3, the J gene TRBJ2-1, with D possibly matching TRBD1 (6 bases). Trimming removed 5 bases from V and 12 bases from J, with 14 bases in between. Germline V CDR1 and CDR2: SGHNT, YENEEA. This CDR3 contains 12 residues. CDR3 sequence: CASSAQGSRQFF. The CDR3 DNA reads as TGTGCCAGCAGCGCACAGGGATCAAGGCAGTTCTTC.

In DNA, the CDR3 is TGCGCCAGCAGCTTGTACCCGGAGGATGAGCAGTACTTC. Residues: CASSLYPEDEQYF. The gene calls are TRBV5-1 and TRBJ2-5, with D maybe TRBD2 (5 bases). Germline values: CDR1 SGHRS, CDR2 YFSETQ. CDR3 length: 13 amino acids. Trimming left V 1 base short and J 11 bases short, with 15 bases between.

About this clone: Germline and junction disagree at one end, which may indicate a read error. The V and J genes are TRBV7-7 and TRBJ2-5; a possible D gene is TRBD1 (5 bases). The CDR3 consists of 16 residues. CDR1 is SSHAT and CDR2 is FNYEAQ in the germline V gene (reference sequence). This chain's CDR3 is CASSLPNSTVRETQYF. The CDR3 nucleotides are TGTGCTAGCAGCTTACCGAACTCGACAGTCCGAGAGACCCAGTACTTC.

V gene TRBV5-1 combines with J gene TRBJ1-6; D is unclear. The CDR3 runs to 14 residues. Germline CDR1 and CDR2: SGHRS and YFSETQ. V lost 5 bases, J lost 8 bases, and 14 bases lay in between. CDR3 protein: CASRLWATYSPLHF. CDR3 sequence (DNA): TGCGCCAGCAGGCTTTGGGCCACTTATTCACCCCTCCACTTT.